These 20 T cell receptor beta chains share one sample of origin, sequenced in a study of T cells in Graves' hyperthyroidism and ophthalmopathy. There were TCR beta CDR3 regions amplified from RNA transcripts. RT-PCR in the first round (using the HTBI primer set) targeted the TCR CDR3. TCRdb reanalysed the multiplex PCR reads using MiXCR and keeps one entry per CDR3 protein. The table lists hundreds of thousands of distinct CDR3 sequences, around 20% of them singletons. The sample was blood. These receptors came from a man aged 25 to 40 with Graves' ophthalmopathy.

This clonotype was detected a few times. The chain couples TRBV5-6 to TRBJ2-5; 8 nucleotides align to TRBD1. Germline assignment: CDR1 SGHDT and CDR2 YYEEEE. The junction had 7 bases not matched to a gene; V was cut back by 7 bases and J by 5 bases. The CDR3 runs to 13 residues. The CDR3 sequence: CASSDRVVETQYF. The CDR3 bases are TGTGCCAGCTCGGACAGGGTAGTGGAGACCCAGTACTTC.

This clonotype has only a few counts. The chain employs TRBV30 and TRBJ2-1, with TRBD1 identical over 8 bases. V shed 0 bases, J shed 6 bases, and the junction held 4 bases outside the gene matches. This CDR3 has 14 residues. Germline CDR1 is GTSNPN and CDR2 is SVGIG (reference sequence). As DNA, the CDR3 is TGTGCCTGGAGTGTCGACAGGGGTCGCAATGAGCAGTTCTTC. It is translated as CAWSVDRGRNEQFF.

This clonotype was found a few times. The chain combines TRBV20-1 with TRBJ2-7; TRBD1 is a possible D gene (6 bases). The CDR3 is 14 residues long. V shed 6 bases and J shed 4 bases, with 19 bases lying between them. Per germline, CDR1 DFQATT and CDR2 SNEGSKA (reference sequence). The CDR3 nucleotides read TGCAGTGCCCACCCGCAGGGGAAGGGTTACGAGCAGTACTTC. Amino acids: CSAHPQGKGYEQYF.

Remarks on this clonotype: Possible read error: a much larger clone is one base away. The conserved closing phenylalanine or tryptophan is absent in this CDR3, likely reflecting a read error. V gene TRBV28 combines with J gene TRBJ2-5, with no clear D. The V and J ends lost 5 bases and 2 bases respectively, with 9 bases between them. CDR3 length: 13 amino acids. Germline assignment: CDR1 MDHEN and CDR2 SYDVKM. The CDR3 coding sequence is TGTGCCAGCAGTGAGCTCAGGCAAGAGACCCAGTACTCC. This encodes CASSELRQETQYS.

The CDR3 loop reads CASSATGVQPQHF. The CDR3 bases are TGTGCCAGCAGTGCGACAGGGGTCCAGCCCCAGCATTTT. V and J are TRBV6-1 and TRBJ1-5, with TRBD1 matching 8 bases. The germline CDR1 and CDR2 sequences are MNHNS and SASEGT. V shed 4 bases, J shed 7 bases, and the junction held 3 bases outside the gene matches. The CDR3 consists of 13 residues.

The chain employs TRBV29-1 and TRBJ2-1; 9 bases map to TRBD2. V lost 3 bases, J lost 7 bases, and 10 bases stayed unmatched. This CDR3 is built from 15 residues. Germline values: CDR1 SQVTM, CDR2 ANQGSEA. CDR3: CSVEIAGVLGNEQFF. As DNA, the CDR3 is TGCAGCGTTGAGATAGCGGGAGTTTTGGGGAATGAGCAGTTCTTC.

This clonotype turned up a few times. The chain uses TRBV6-1 and TRBJ2-1, with 8 bases matching TRBD2. Unmatched junction bases numbered 5, after V lost 5 bases and J lost 5 bases. The CDR3 has 14 amino acids. Germline CDR1 reads MNHNS; CDR2 reads SASEGT. CDR3 DNA sequence: TGTGCCAGCAGTAGCGGGAGAGTTAACAATGAGCAGTTCTTC. Residues: CASSSGRVNNEQFF.

This clonotype was counted between two and nine times. This may stem from a read error, because a much larger clone lies one nucleotide away. The chain links TRBV3-1 to TRBJ2-1; tentative D call: TRBD2 (5 bases). CDR1 LGHDT and CDR2 YNNKEL come from the germline V gene (reference sequence). The V end was cut by 1 base, the J end by 8 bases, with 15 bases between. The CDR3 runs to 15 residues. The CDR3 DNA is TGTGCCAGCAGCCAAGTTCTGCTAGTGGGAGATGAGCAGTTCTTC. It encodes CASSQVLLVGDEQFF.

The V gene is TRBV19, the J gene TRBJ1-1; maybe TRBD1 (6 bases). The CDR3 consists of 13 residues. Germline CDR1 reads LNHDA; CDR2 reads SQIVND (reference sequence). With 5 bases removed from V and 2 bases from J, the gap between germline ends came to 9 bases. The CDR3 nucleotides read TGTGCCAGTAGTTACAGGGTTAACACTGAAGCTTTCTTT. Its translation: CASSYRVNTEAFF.

This clonotype showed up many times. This chain uses TRBV7-2 with TRBJ2-7; 11 positions agree with TRBD2. With 2 bases clipped from V and 6 bases from J, the junction kept 3 bases outside the gene matches. The germline gives CDR1 SGHTA, CDR2 FQGNSA. The CDR3 consists of 14 residues. CDR3 DNA sequence: TGTGCCAGCAGCTTAACTAGCGGGAGAATCGAGCAGTACTTC. It encodes CASSLTSGRIEQYF.

Ten or more counts support this clonotype. The chain combines TRBV28 with TRBJ2-1; TRBD2 matches 8 bases. Trimming at V came to 5 bases and at J to 5 bases, leaving 11 bases not matched to a gene. The CDR3 has 16 amino acids. Germline CDR1 and CDR2: MDHEN and SYDVKM. The CDR3 here is CASSLATSAHHNEQFF. CDR3 coding DNA: TGTGCCAGCAGTCTCGCGACTAGCGCCCACCACAATGAGCAGTTCTTC.

This clonotype was recorded at least ten times. The rearrangement uses TRBV3-1 and TRBJ2-5, with 8 bases matching TRBD1. This CDR3 spans 14 amino acids. Germline CDR1 LGHDT, CDR2 YNNKEL (reference sequence). With 4 bases clipped from V and 5 bases from J, the junction kept 6 bases outside the gene matches. CDR3 in DNA: TGTGCCAGCAGCCCCTGGACAGGGAAGGAGACCCAGTACTTC. It is translated as CASSPWTGKETQYF.

At least ten counts were recorded for this clonotype. The chain carries TRBV6-1 and TRBJ1-1; TRBD1 might be the D (6 bases). Per germline, CDR1 MNHNS and CDR2 SASEGT. V lost 6 bases and J lost 0, with 14 bases in between. The CDR3 runs to 15 residues. The CDR3 loop reads CASSPQGRMNTEAFF. The DNA for the CDR3 is TGTGCCAGCAGCCCACAGGGCCGCATGAACACTGAAGCTTTCTTT.

The chain employs TRBV20-1 and TRBJ1-2; tentatively, D is TRBD1 (5 bases). Germline CDR1 reads DFQATT; CDR2 reads SNEGSKA (reference sequence). The CDR3 is 14 amino acids. Trimming cost V 6 bases and J 3 bases, with 17 bases left between them. DNA of the CDR3: TGCAGTGCCCCCCTTGGTGGGGGAGACTATGGCTACACCTTC. Its protein product is CSAPLGGGDYGYTF.

Here the CDR3 reads CASSRNPRNSGRANNEQFF. Here the CDR3 DNA reads TGTGCCAGCAGCCGCAATCCCCGAAATAGCGGGAGGGCCAACAATGAGCAGTTCTTC. The genes are TRBV6-1 and TRBJ2-1, with 11 bases identical to TRBD2. Germline V gene sequence: CDR1 MNHNS, CDR2 SASEGT. The ends lost 6 bases at V and 5 bases at J; junction bases unmatched: 18. The CDR3 runs to 19 residues.

For this clonotype: One base away lies a much larger clone, so this may be a sequencing read error. For the CDR3, the DNA is TGTACCAGCAGCTCCAAGAAGCGGTGGAATGAGCAGTTCTTC. Translating it yields CTSSSKKRWNEQFF. The chain is built from TRBV7-3 and TRBJ2-1; the D gene is possibly TRBD2 (5 bases). Looked up from germline, CDR1 is SGHTA and CDR2 is FQGTGA. The CDR3 has 14 residues.

There are a few counts of this clonotype. The V and J genes are TRBV12-3 or TRBV12-4 and TRBJ2-3; weak D call: TRBD1 (8 bases). CDR3 length equals 14 residues. The V end lost 5 bases, the J end lost 4 bases, and 13 bases lay between the germline ends. CDR3 sequence reads: CASSNRGGADTQYF. Here the CDR3 DNA reads TGTGCCAGCAGTAACAGGGGGGGTGCAGATACGCAGTATTTT.

V gene TRBV19 combines with J gene TRBJ2-3; 8 nucleotides agree with TRBD2. Per the germline V gene, CDR1 is LNHDA and CDR2 is SQIVND (reference sequence). V was pared by 5 bases and J by 1 base, with 8 bases of the junction left unmatched. There are 16 residues in the CDR3. CDR3 loop: CASSDNPGGGTDTQYF. The CDR3 nucleotides read TGTGCCAGTAGTGACAACCCGGGGGGGGGCACAGATACGCAGTATTTT.

There are many counts of this clonotype. The chain joins TRBV11-2 to TRBJ1-3; D unresolved. The CDR3 length is 15 residues. Germline V gives CDR1 SGHAT, CDR2 FQNNGV. V lost 3 bases and J 0 bases, leaving 9 bases between the germline ends. This CDR3 is CASSLLTRSGNTIYF. The CDR3 nucleotides are TGTGCCAGCAGCTTGCTCACGCGCTCTGGAAACACCATATATTTT.

This clonotype was counted at least ten times. The chain uses TRBV6-1 and TRBJ2-7; a weak D match, TRBD1 (5 bases). Trimming left V 5 bases short and J 3 bases short, with 11 bases between. The germline CDR1 and CDR2 sequences are MNHNS and SASEGT. The CDR3 is 13 residues long. In DNA form, the CDR3 reads TGTGCCAGCAGTCGCGATCAGGGCTACGAGCAGTACTTC. Amino acid sequence: CASSRDQGYEQYF.